This T cell receptor (beta chain) appears in the sequencing data of a study of CD8+ T cells in alopecia areata. Study-wide findings and caveats: A large proportion of expanded lesional clones were detected persisting in scalp and blood during tofacitinib.

Details on this clone: As yet, its antigen is unknown.

V dropped 5 bases and J dropped 4 bases, with 17 bases sitting between them. The germline gives CDR1 GTSNPN, CDR2 SVGIG (reference sequence). The CDR3 sequence is 15 residues long. The treatment is: oral pan-JAK inhibitor, 5-10 mg twice daily. Peripheral blood and lesional scalp punch biopsies came from alopecia areata patients. cDNA prepared by RNA extraction and subsequent reverse transcription served as the template for sequencing. TCRdb's copy holds only in-frame clones and misses some; the assay was immunoSEQ multiplex PCR. The table includes about 110,000 clones, under 60% detected once. This specimen was CD8+ T cells sorted from blood, taken at week 24, from a patient treated with tofacitinib. The sequence came from a human donor with alopecia areata. The V and J genes are TRBV30 and TRBJ1-4; possible D gene TRBD1, 5 bases. CDR3 nucleotides: TGTGCCTGGCGGGGCGCCGGCGGGGGTAATGAAAAACTGTTTTTT. Protein: CAWRGAGGGNEKLFF.